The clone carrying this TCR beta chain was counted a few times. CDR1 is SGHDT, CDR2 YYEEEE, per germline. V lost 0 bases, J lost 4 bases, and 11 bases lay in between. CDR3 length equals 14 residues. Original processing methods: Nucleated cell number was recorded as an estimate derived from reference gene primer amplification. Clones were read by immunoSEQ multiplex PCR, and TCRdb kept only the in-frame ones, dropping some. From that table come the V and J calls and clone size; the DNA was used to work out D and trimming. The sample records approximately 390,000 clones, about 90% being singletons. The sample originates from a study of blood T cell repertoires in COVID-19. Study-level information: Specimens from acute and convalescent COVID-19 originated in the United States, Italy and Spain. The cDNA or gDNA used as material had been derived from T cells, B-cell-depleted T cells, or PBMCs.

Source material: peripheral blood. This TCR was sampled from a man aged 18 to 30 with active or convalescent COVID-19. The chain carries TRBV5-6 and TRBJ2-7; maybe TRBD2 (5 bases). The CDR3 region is CASSLAPGIYEQYF. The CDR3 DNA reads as TGTGCCAGCAGCTTGGCGCCGGGGATATACGAGCAGTACTTC.